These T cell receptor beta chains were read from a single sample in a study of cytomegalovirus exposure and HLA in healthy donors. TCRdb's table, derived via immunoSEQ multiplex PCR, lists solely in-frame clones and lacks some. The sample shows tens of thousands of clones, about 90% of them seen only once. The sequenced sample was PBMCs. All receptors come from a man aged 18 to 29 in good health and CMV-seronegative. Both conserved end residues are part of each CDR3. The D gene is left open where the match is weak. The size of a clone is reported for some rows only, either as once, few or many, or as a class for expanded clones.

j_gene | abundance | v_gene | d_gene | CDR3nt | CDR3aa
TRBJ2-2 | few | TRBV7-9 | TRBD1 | TGTGCCAGCAGCCCGGACAGGGGGCAGTACACCGGGGAGCTGTTTTTT | CASSPDRGQYTGELFF
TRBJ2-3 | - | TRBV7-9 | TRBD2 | TGTGCCAGCAGTCTAGCGGGAGGAACGGATACGCAGTATTTT | CASSLAGGTDTQYF
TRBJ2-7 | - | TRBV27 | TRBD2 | TGTGCCAGCAGGACTAGCGGGTACTACGAGCAGTACTTC | CASRTSGYYEQYF
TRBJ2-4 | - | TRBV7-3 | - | TGTGCCAGCAGTAGGGACTCGGGGAACATTCAGTACTTC | CASSRDSGNIQYF
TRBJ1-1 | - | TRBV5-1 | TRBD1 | TGCGCCAGCAGCCCACGACAGGGGGCTGCGAGCACTGAAGCTTTCTTT | CASSPRQGAASTEAFF
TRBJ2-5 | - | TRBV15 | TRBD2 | TGTGCCACCAGCACTTTCGGGGGGGGAGATTGGACCCAGTACTTC | CATSTFGGGDWTQYF
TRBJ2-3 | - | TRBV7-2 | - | TGTGCCAGCAGCTTAGCTCAACCGAGGGGGGATACGCAGTATTTT | CASSLAQPRGDTQYF
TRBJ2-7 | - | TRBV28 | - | TGTGCCAGCAGTCAATGGACGGGGAGTGTTTACGAGCAGTACTTC | CASSQWTGSVYEQYF
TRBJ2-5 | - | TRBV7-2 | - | TGTGCCAGCAGCTTAGCGTTTTTTTCGGTTCATCAAGAGACCCAGTACTTC | CASSLAFFSVHQETQYF
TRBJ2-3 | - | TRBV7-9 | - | TGTGCCAGCAGGCATCCGATTGGGGAGAGAAGCACAGATACGCAGTATTTT | CASRHPIGERSTDTQYF
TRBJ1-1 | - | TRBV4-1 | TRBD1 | TGCGCCAGCAGCCAATACGACAGGGGGCTGCACTTGAACACTGAAGCTTTCTTT | CASSQYDRGLHLNTEAFF
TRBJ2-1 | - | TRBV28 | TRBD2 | TGTGCCAGCAGTTTATCAGCGGGAGGGTCTGGTGAGCAGTTCTTC | CASSLSAGGSGEQFF
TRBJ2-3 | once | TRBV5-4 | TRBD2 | TGTGCCAGCAGCCATAGCGGGAGTACAGATACGCAGTATTTT | CASSHSGSTDTQYF
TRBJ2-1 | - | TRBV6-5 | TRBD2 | TGTGCCAGCAGTGGGGGACTAGCGGGAGCGCGGCAGTTCTTC | CASSGGLAGARQFF
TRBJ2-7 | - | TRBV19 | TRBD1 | TGTGCCAGTAGTATTGGGGACAGGGGCGGCGAGCAGTACTTC | CASSIGDRGGEQYF
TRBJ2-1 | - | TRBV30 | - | TGTGCCTGGAGTGTACGATTTGGTATCCGGAATGAGCAGTTCTTC | CAWSVRFGIRNEQFF
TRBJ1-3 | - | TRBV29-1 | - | TGCACCGGGGTGGGGTCTGGAAACACCATATATTTT | CTGVGSGNTIYF
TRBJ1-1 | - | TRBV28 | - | TGTGCCAGCAGTTTATCGGTGACTGAAGCTTTCTTT | CASSLSVTEAFF
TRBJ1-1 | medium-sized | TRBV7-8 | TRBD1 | TGTGCCAGCAGCTTGCTATCTCCAGGGGGGAACACTGAAGCTTTCTTT | CASSLLSPGGNTEAFF
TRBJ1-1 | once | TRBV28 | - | TGTGCCAGCAGACGACCGAAGGGGAGGTTCACTGAAGCTTTCTTT | CASRRPKGRFTEAFF
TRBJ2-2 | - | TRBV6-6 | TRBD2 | TGTGCCAGCAGTTATGCTAGCGGGAGAACCGGGGAGCTGTTTTTT | CASSYASGRTGELFF
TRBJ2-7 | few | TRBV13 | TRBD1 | TGTGCCAGCAGCTCGGGGACAGGGAAGGATGGCTCCTACGAGCAGTACTTC | CASSSGTGKDGSYEQYF
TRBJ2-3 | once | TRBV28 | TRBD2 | TGTGCCAGCAGTGAAAGGGCTAGCGGGGGTTTAGATACGCAGTATTTT | CASSERASGGLDTQYF
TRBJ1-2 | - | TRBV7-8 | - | TGTGCCAGCAGCTTAGACAGGCCGTATGGCTACACCTTC | CASSLDRPYGYTF
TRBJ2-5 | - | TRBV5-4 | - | TGTGCCAGCAGCCCGGACCTCACGGGGGAGACCCAGTACTTC | CASSPDLTGETQYF
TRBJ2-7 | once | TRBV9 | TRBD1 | TGTGCCAGCAGCGGGACAGGGCCGCAGTACTTC | CASSGTGPQYF
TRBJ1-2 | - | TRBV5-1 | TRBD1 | TGCGCCAGCAGCATTGGGACAGGGCGGGGGAGCTATGGCTACACCTTC | CASSIGTGRGSYGYTF
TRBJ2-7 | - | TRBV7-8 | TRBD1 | TGTGCCAGCAGCACGGGACAGGGAATATACGAGCAGTACTTC | CASSTGQGIYEQYF
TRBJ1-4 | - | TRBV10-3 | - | TGTGCCATCAGTGATTCGGGAGTGAATGAAAAACTGTTTTTT | CAISDSGVNEKLFF
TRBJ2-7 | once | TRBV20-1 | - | TGCAGTGCTGGGGACACCTACGAGCAGTACTTC | CSAGDTYEQYF
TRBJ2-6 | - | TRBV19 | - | TGTGCCAGTAGTACAGGGATTGGGGCCAACGTCCTGACTTTC | CASSTGIGANVLTF
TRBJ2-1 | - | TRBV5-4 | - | TGTGCCAGCAGCTCCTTCTACAATGAGCAGTTCTTC | CASSSFYNEQFF
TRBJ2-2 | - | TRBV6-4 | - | TGTGCCAGCAGTGACTCCGGCAGGGAGAACACCGGGGAGCTGTTTTTT | CASSDSGRENTGELFF
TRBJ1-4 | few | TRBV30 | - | TGTGCCTGGAGTGCAGGGCAGCTAAATGAAAAACTGTTTTTT | CAWSAGQLNEKLFF
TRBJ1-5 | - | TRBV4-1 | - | TGCGCCAGCAGCCAAGAAGCTGGCAGGGACTATCAGCCCCAGCATTTT | CASSQEAGRDYQPQHF
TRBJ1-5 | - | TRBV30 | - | TGTGCCTGGAGGGACAGTAGCAATCAGCCCCAGCATTTT | CAWRDSSNQPQHF
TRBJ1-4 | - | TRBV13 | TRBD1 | TGTGCCAGCAGCCTAAGGACAGGGGGCCGGACTAATGAAAAACTGTTTTTT | CASSLRTGGRTNEKLFF